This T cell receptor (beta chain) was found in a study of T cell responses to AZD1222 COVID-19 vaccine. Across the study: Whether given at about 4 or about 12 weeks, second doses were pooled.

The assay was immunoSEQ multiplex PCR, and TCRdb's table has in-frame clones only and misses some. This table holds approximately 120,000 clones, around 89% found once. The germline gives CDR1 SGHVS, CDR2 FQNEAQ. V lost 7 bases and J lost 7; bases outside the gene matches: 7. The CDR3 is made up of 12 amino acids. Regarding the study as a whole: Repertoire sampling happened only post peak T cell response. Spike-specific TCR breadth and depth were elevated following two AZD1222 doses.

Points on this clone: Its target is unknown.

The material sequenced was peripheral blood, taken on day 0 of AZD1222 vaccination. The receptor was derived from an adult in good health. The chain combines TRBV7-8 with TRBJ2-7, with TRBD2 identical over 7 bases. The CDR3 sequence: CASTGGTGEQYF. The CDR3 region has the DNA TGTGCCAGCACCGGGGGGACGGGGGAGCAGTACTTC. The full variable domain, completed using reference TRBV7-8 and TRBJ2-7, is GAGVSQSPRYKVAKRGQDVALRCDPISGHVSLFWYQQALGQGPEFLTYFQNEAQLDKSGLPSDRFFAERPEGSVSTLKIQRTQQEDSAVYLCASTGGTGEQYFGPGTRLTVT.